Listed below are T cell receptor beta chains from one sample, sequenced in a study of technical replicates of blood from a few donors. The method was immunoSEQ multiplex PCR; TCRdb's version includes in-frame clones alone and lacks a portion of them. The table has 99,000 or so clones, 95% seen once. Input material: T cells isolated from PBMCs. The receptors stem from a human donor in good health. Each CDR3 is given with its conserved first and last residue. Fields, in order: CDR3 length, V gene, J gene, clone size, CDR3 protein. Part of the rows lack a size; the others show once, few, many or a class for expanded clones.

CDR3 length: 11
V gene: TRBV30
J gene: TRBJ1-1
clone size: -
CDR3 protein: CAWNQNTEAFF

CDR3 length: 13
V gene: TRBV7-3
J gene: TRBJ2-5
clone size: -
CDR3 protein: CASSPDSQETQYF

CDR3 length: 17
V gene: TRBV19
J gene: TRBJ2-2
clone size: -
CDR3 protein: CASSTTGDMGNTGELFF

CDR3 length: 13
V gene: TRBV15
J gene: TRBJ2-1
clone size: -
CDR3 protein: CATSRDSRNEQFF

CDR3 length: 16
V gene: TRBV6-4
J gene: TRBJ2-1
clone size: -
CDR3 protein: CASSRSGTLSYNEQFF

CDR3 length: 15
V gene: TRBV7-9
J gene: TRBJ1-1
clone size: -
CDR3 protein: CASSSRGGMNTEAFF

CDR3 length: 15
V gene: TRBV7-2
J gene: TRBJ1-3
clone size: once
CDR3 protein: CASSLDRGPGNTIYF

CDR3 length: 14
V gene: TRBV4-1
J gene: TRBJ2-7
clone size: -
CDR3 protein: CASSEGEAPHEQYF

CDR3 length: 10
V gene: TRBV20-1
J gene: TRBJ2-7
clone size: -
CDR3 protein: CSVAAYEQYF

CDR3 length: 14
V gene: TRBV5-4
J gene: TRBJ2-7
clone size: once
CDR3 protein: CASSRLDRSYEQYF

CDR3 length: 17
V gene: TRBV7-3
J gene: TRBJ1-6
clone size: once
CDR3 protein: CASSLYGGSGYNSPLHF

CDR3 length: 14
V gene: TRBV28
J gene: TRBJ1-6
clone size: -
CDR3 protein: CASAIQGYNSPLHF

CDR3 length: 14
V gene: TRBV28
J gene: TRBJ1-5
clone size: -
CDR3 protein: CASSPGYGRQPQHF

CDR3 length: 13
V gene: TRBV6-1
J gene: TRBJ1-5
clone size: -
CDR3 protein: CASRATGNQPQHF

CDR3 length: 15
V gene: TRBV27
J gene: TRBJ2-7
clone size: -
CDR3 protein: CATSPRPEGLGEQYF

CDR3 length: 14
V gene: TRBV4-1
J gene: TRBJ1-2
clone size: -
CDR3 protein: CASSPSGGIYGYTF

CDR3 length: 13
V gene: TRBV19
J gene: TRBJ2-5
clone size: once
CDR3 protein: CASSDRGRETQYF

CDR3 length: 14
V gene: TRBV19
J gene: TRBJ1-5
clone size: -
CDR3 protein: CASSILSGNQPQHF

CDR3 length: 13
V gene: TRBV6-1
J gene: TRBJ1-1
clone size: -
CDR3 protein: CASRTGGGTEAFF

CDR3 length: 17
V gene: TRBV5-8
J gene: TRBJ1-2
clone size: -
CDR3 protein: CASSGGSDRDDNYGYTF

CDR3 length: 15
V gene: TRBV6-6
J gene: TRBJ1-4
clone size: -
CDR3 protein: CASSTPEQGGEKLFF

CDR3 length: 15
V gene: TRBV27
J gene: TRBJ1-2
clone size: -
CDR3 protein: CASSASQGHRNGYTF

CDR3 length: 10
V gene: TRBV27
J gene: TRBJ2-6
clone size: few
CDR3 protein: CASSGQVLTF

CDR3 length: 12
V gene: TRBV14
J gene: TRBJ2-3
clone size: -
CDR3 protein: CASSQYTDTQYF

CDR3 length: 16
V gene: TRBV19
J gene: TRBJ2-1
clone size: -
CDR3 protein: CASSPGKTGGGNEQFF

CDR3 length: 14
V gene: TRBV6-1
J gene: TRBJ2-1
clone size: -
CDR3 protein: CASSEGDTWDEQFF

CDR3 length: 15
V gene: TRBV4-1
J gene: TRBJ2-2
clone size: -
CDR3 protein: CASSQDIPITGELFF

CDR3 length: 15
V gene: TRBV5-1
J gene: TRBJ2-1
clone size: -
CDR3 protein: CASSPSGGPFNEQFF

CDR3 length: 16
V gene: TRBV10-2
J gene: TRBJ2-5
clone size: -
CDR3 protein: CASSESIAGGQETQYF

CDR3 length: 15
V gene: TRBV6-5
J gene: TRBJ1-2
clone size: -
CDR3 protein: CASSNSGQANYGYTF

CDR3 length: 16
V gene: TRBV30
J gene: TRBJ1-4
clone size: -
CDR3 protein: CAYKFRDRGWDEKLFF

CDR3 length: 15
V gene: TRBV18
J gene: TRBJ1-5
clone size: -
CDR3 protein: CASSPLESSNQPQHF

CDR3 length: 16
V gene: TRBV5-1
J gene: TRBJ2-1
clone size: -
CDR3 protein: CASSFQGQGSYNEQFF

CDR3 length: 15
V gene: TRBV10-1
J gene: TRBJ2-1
clone size: -
CDR3 protein: CASSEGTRFIDEQFF

CDR3 length: 14
V gene: TRBV12-5
J gene: TRBJ1-2
clone size: -
CDR3 protein: CASGFGQDLYGYTF

CDR3 length: 14
V gene: TRBV10-3
J gene: TRBJ2-3
clone size: -
CDR3 protein: CAIRPSGGGDTQYF

CDR3 length: 15
V gene: TRBV6-5
J gene: TRBJ1-2
clone size: -
CDR3 protein: CASSYHSQDNYGYTF

CDR3 length: 17
V gene: TRBV4-1
J gene: TRBJ2-6
clone size: -
CDR3 protein: CASSPKEGFSGANVLTF

CDR3 length: 16
V gene: TRBV5-1
J gene: TRBJ1-4
clone size: -
CDR3 protein: CASSLAGTDLNEKLFF

CDR3 length: 17
V gene: TRBV9
J gene: TRBJ2-1
clone size: -
CDR3 protein: CASSSLGGFSSYNEQFF

CDR3 length: 16
V gene: TRBV27
J gene: TRBJ2-4
clone size: -
CDR3 protein: CASSLSGEGQRNIQYF

CDR3 length: 13
V gene: TRBV28
J gene: TRBJ1-1
clone size: -
CDR3 protein: CATGGQLNTEAFF

CDR3 length: 17
V gene: TRBV27
J gene: TRBJ2-1
clone size: -
CDR3 protein: CASSLPRTGPTGNEQFF

CDR3 length: 16
V gene: TRBV7-9
J gene: TRBJ1-2
clone size: -
CDR3 protein: CASSLEGTPSSGGYTF

CDR3 length: 12
V gene: TRBV7-6
J gene: TRBJ1-4
clone size: once
CDR3 protein: CASSTREEKLFF

CDR3 length: 16
V gene: TRBV7-9
J gene: TRBJ2-7
clone size: -
CDR3 protein: CASSPPRSGGNYEQYF

CDR3 length: 13
V gene: TRBV7-2
J gene: TRBJ2-7
clone size: -
CDR3 protein: CASSSRPSSEQYF

CDR3 length: 13
V gene: TRBV5-1
J gene: TRBJ1-1
clone size: few
CDR3 protein: CASSLQGNTEAFF

CDR3 length: 18
V gene: TRBV5-1
J gene: TRBJ1-1
clone size: -
CDR3 protein: CASSLAVRPGHLNTEAFF

CDR3 length: 15
V gene: TRBV19
J gene: TRBJ1-2
clone size: -
CDR3 protein: CASSSPLWTGDGYTF

CDR3 length: 12
V gene: TRBV7-6
J gene: TRBJ1-2
clone size: -
CDR3 protein: CASSGDRDGYTF

CDR3 length: 13
V gene: TRBV11-3
J gene: TRBJ2-5
clone size: -
CDR3 protein: CASSSPRQETQYF